This TCR beta chain was sequenced for a study of CD8 T cells in ankylosing spondylitis. Study-level findings and limits: Ankylosing spondylitis blood appeared to carry a characteristic TCR beta motif of 7 or 8 highly homologous variants.

A word on this clonotype: Antigen specificity is unknown.

The CDR3 runs 16 residues. Trimming removed 6 bases from V and 0 bases from J; junction bases left unmatched: 8. CDR1 and CDR2 from the germline V gene are SGHNT and YENEEA. Generation of TCR beta libraries employed quantitative 5'-RACE incorporating molecular barcodes. MiXCR, applied by TCRdb to the 5' RACE reads, yields one record per CDR3 protein. The sample includes approximately 300,000 distinct CDR3 sequences, 6.5% to 10% of them seen just once. Sequencing used blood, either unsorted or a sorted T cell fraction (not recorded which). The source is a male donor with ankylosing spondylitis. The chain couples TRBV11-3 to TRBJ2-1; 7 nucleotides match TRBD1. The CDR3 nucleotides read TGTGCCAGCAGTTCGACAGGGCCCCGCTCCTACAATGAGCAGTTCTTC. It encodes CASSSTGPRSYNEQFF.